Below are 15 T cell receptor beta chains sequenced from a single sample in a study of CD8+CD57+ T cells in acquired aplastic anemia (dated 2018 in TCRdb). Sequencing was carried out with an Illumina HiSeq 2000. Genomic DNA was used as template for profiling of TCR beta VDJ combinations and CDR3 sequences. The raw public reads went through TCRdb reprocessing: fastp at Q25, MiXCR clone calling, in-frame beta chains kept. CDR3 protein sequences are deduplicated, and each keeps its most common genes and DNA. A total of approximately 160,000 distinct CDR3 sequences appear in this sample, around half of them only once. The ten largest clones represent 2.5% to 3.5% of the sample. Patients chosen for sequencing had shown expansion of CD8+CD57+ cells by flow cytometry. Sequenced: sorted CD4+, CD8+, or CD8+CD57+ T cells (not recorded which) from PBMCs. The receptors originated from a human donor with aplastic anemia.

In DNA form, the CDR3 reads TGTGCCATCAGTCAAGGGGCCCATGAAAATCAGCCCCAGCATTTT. It is translated as CAISQGAHENQPQHF. The gene calls are TRBV10-3 and TRBJ1-5; D may be TRBD1 (5 bases). The ends were cut back, 5 bases at V and 4 bases at J, with 15 bases in the middle. This CDR3 contains 15 residues. CDR1 ENHRY and CDR2 SYGVKD come from the germline V gene.

This clonotype appeared a single time. This chain's CDR3 is CAISEPRDEYGYTF. CDR3 DNA sequence: TGTGCCATCAGTGAGCCACGGGACGAGTATGGCTACACCTTC. This chain joins TRBV10-3 and TRBJ1-2; D is perhaps TRBD1 (5 bases). V was cut by 2 bases and J by 5 bases, with 12 bases left in between. Per germline, CDR1 ENHRY and CDR2 SYGVKD. The CDR3 loop spans 14 amino acids.

This clonotype was detected many times. CDR3 amino acids: CAWSGGSDTQYF. The CDR3 DNA follows: TGTGCCTGGAGTGGCGGGAGCGATACGCAGTATTTT. The rearrangement uses TRBV30 and TRBJ2-3, with 7 nucleotides matching TRBD2. The CDR3 contains 12 residues. Germline loops: CDR1 GTSNPN, CDR2 SVGIG (reference sequence). The trim removed 1 base at V and 6 bases at J, leaving 1 base unmatched.

V gene TRBV6-1 combines with J gene TRBJ2-1; a possible D gene is TRBD2 (6 bases). Per the germline V gene, CDR1 is MNHNS and CDR2 is SASEGT. The CDR3 contains 15 residues. V was pared by 5 bases and J by 0 bases, with 11 bases between. The CDR3 nucleotides are TGTGCCAGCAGTAAAGGACTACTCTCCTACAATGAGCAGTTCTTC. The encoded protein is CASSKGLLSYNEQFF.

This clonotype was observed many times. The chain recombines TRBV7-2 with TRBJ1-1, with D uncertain. CDR1 and CDR2 from the germline V gene are SGHTA and FQGNSA. The CDR3 runs to 15 residues. The V end lost 5 bases, the J end lost 0 bases, and 13 bases lay between the germline ends. CDR3 residues: CASSLIGRLNTEAFF. The CDR3, as DNA: TGTGCCAGCAGCCTAATCGGACGGCTGAACACTGAAGCTTTCTTT.

With regard to this clonotype: One end of the junction is discordant with germline, which a read error may explain. The gene calls are TRBV7-2 and TRBJ2-7; D might be TRBD1 (6 bases). CDR1 is SGHTA and CDR2 is FQGNSA in the germline V gene. CDR3 length equals 15 residues. This chain's CDR3 is CAGSFPTGGPYEQYF. In DNA, the CDR3 is TGTGCCGGCAGCTTCCCGACAGGTGGACCCTACGAGCAGTACTTC.

This clonotype was recorded a few times. Its ends do not fully match the called genes, so a read error is possible. The V gene is TRBV5-1, the J gene TRBJ1-6; D gene unclear. Germline CDR1 SGHRS, CDR2 YFSETQ. There are 15 residues in the CDR3. In DNA, the CDR3 is TGCGCCAGCGGCTTGGACGCAGGACGTAATTCACCCCTCCACTTT. Translated: CASGLDAGRNSPLHF.

Only a few counts were recorded for this clonotype. This chain joins TRBV10-3 and TRBJ1-2; tentatively, D is TRBD1 (6 bases). The CDR3 runs 16 residues. CDR1 is ENHRY and CDR2 is SYGVKD in the germline V gene. V lost 3 bases to trimming and J lost 2 bases, with 16 bases between them. The DNA of the CDR3 is TGTGCCATCAGTGATCCAGGGGCCAACACAAACTATGGCTACACCTTC. Its translation: CAISDPGANTNYGYTF.

Comment on this clonotype: A read error may account for a junction end that differs from germline. This chain joins TRBV4-1 and TRBJ2-7; 12 positions match TRBD2. From germline, CDR1 is MGHRA and CDR2 YSYEKL. The CDR3 length is 15 residues. The chain's CDR3 is CASSLLAGGSYEQYF. DNA of the CDR3: TGCGCCAGCAGCCTTCTAGCGGGGGGGTCCTACGAACAGTACTTC.

This clonotype was recorded many times. This chain connects TRBV12-3 or TRBV12-4 to TRBJ2-3; D perhaps matches TRBD1 (6 bases). Trimming shortened V by 4 bases and J by 1 base, and 12 bases separated the two germline ends. CDR3 length: 15 residues. The CDR3 loop is CASSYRERRTDTQYF. CDR3 DNA sequence: TGTGCCAGCAGTTACAGGGAGAGGCGCACAGATACGCAGTATTTT.

At least ten counts were recorded for this clonotype. The chain employs TRBV5-8 and TRBJ1-1; tentatively, D is TRBD1 (6 bases). The CDR3 runs to 15 residues. Germline CDR1 reads SGHTS; CDR2 reads YDEGEE. Trimming took off 4 bases at V and 5 bases at J, with 18 bases between the two ends. CDR3 bases: TGTGCCAGCAGCGGGGGGGCACAGGGCGGGACTGAAGCTTTCTTT. It encodes CASSGGAQGGTEAFF.

This clonotype occurred many times. The CDR3 DNA is TGTGCCAGCAGCGAAAAGCGGGACCCCGGGGAGCTGTTTTTT. Translated, it gives CASSEKRDPGELFF. This chain links TRBV9 with TRBJ2-2; 7 positions match TRBD2. V was pared by 3 bases and J by 6 bases, with 5 bases of the junction left unmatched. This CDR3 has 14 amino acids. Per the germline V gene, CDR1 is SGDLS and CDR2 is YYNGEE.

The chain links TRBV5-6 to TRBJ2-3; 10 nucleotides match TRBD1. Germline-derived CDR1 and CDR2 are SGHDT and YYEEEE. J gave up 4 bases and V 4 bases, and 6 bases lay outside the gene matches. This CDR3 has 15 amino acids. CDR3 loop: CASSLTTGGADTQYF. The CDR3 DNA is TGTGCCAGCAGCCTCACGACAGGGGGCGCAGATACGCAGTATTTT.

This clonotype was counted only a few times. This rearrangement joins TRBV25-1 to TRBJ2-5; 12 bases fit TRBD1. Germline CDR1 is MGHDK and CDR2 is SYGVNS. The CDR3 has 18 amino acids. Trimming cost V 5 bases and J 3 bases; bases outside gene matches: 13. The CDR3 nucleotides are TGTGCCAGCAGTCTTTCCCCCGGGACAGGGGGCCGAAAAGAGACCCAGTACTTC. Translated, it gives CASSLSPGTGGRKETQYF. The full variable domain, completed using reference TRBV25-1 and TRBJ2-5, is EADIYQTPRYLVIGTGKKITLECSQTMGHDKMYWYQQDPGMELHLIHYSYGVNSTEKGDLSSESTVSRIRTEHFPLTLESARPSHTSQYLCASSLSPGTGGRKETQYFGPGTRLLVL.

The V call is TRBV10-3, the J call TRBJ2-3; TRBD2 matches at 12 bases. Germline CDR1 is ENHRY and CDR2 is SYGVKD. The V gene end was trimmed by 10 bases and the J gene end by 2 bases; junction bases not matched to a gene: 4. The CDR3 totals 14 residues. CDR3 region: CATGTSGSTDTQYF. The CDR3 nucleotides read TGTGCCACGGGGACTAGCGGGTCCACAGATACGCAGTATTTT.